This TCR beta chain was captured by sequencing in a study of cytomegalovirus exposure and HLA in healthy donors. Findings of the study overall: A previous analysis found most TCR beta V segments productive roughly 87% or roughly 30% of the time. As was reported, the classifier diagnosed cytomegalovirus status with high specificity and sensitivity.

PCR amplification relied on 60 Vbeta primers (plus 13 Jbeta primers). Authors' data handling: Later, an analysis found about 80 million unique TCR beta chains, and about 10 million of these were shared. This table comes from immunoSEQ multiplex PCR, and its TCRdb copy is limited to in-frame clones, with some not included. From that table come the V and J calls and clone size; the DNA was used to work out D and trimming. This table holds roughly 140,000 clones, approximately 83% found once. This CDR3 is built from 14 residues. V lost 3 bases and J lost 3, with 9 bases in between. Germline assignment: CDR1 MGHDK and CDR2 SYGVNS. The sample holds a few counts of this clone. Its antigen is still unknown.

Sequenced material: PBMCs. The chain couples TRBV25-1 to TRBJ2-1, with D tentatively TRBD2 (5 bases). The origin of this receptor is a man aged 40-49 years in good health and CMV-seropositive. The CDR3 is CASSDNGVYNEQFF. The DNA for the CDR3 is TGTGCCAGCAGTGATAACGGGGTCTACAATGAGCAGTTCTTC.